This is a list of T cell receptor beta chains from one sample in a study of cytomegalovirus exposure and HLA in healthy donors. Data came from immunoSEQ multiplex PCR; TCRdb stores just in-frame clones and leaves some out. The sample contains 130,000 or so clones, about four fifths of which appear only once. Sample: PBMCs. The receptors originated from a man aged 25-45 years in good health and CMV-seronegative. CDR3s include the opening cysteine and the closing phenylalanine or tryptophan. Each record gives: V gene, CDR3 length, J gene, CDR3 protein.

v_gene: TRBV13; len: 17; j_gene: TRBJ2-2; CDR3aa: CASSLNPTAANTGELFF
v_gene: TRBV5-3; len: 14; j_gene: TRBJ1-4; CDR3aa: CARSFKGQGSKLFF
v_gene: TRBV28; len: 20; j_gene: TRBJ2-1; CDR3aa: CASSPLAQDVWGSSYNEQFF
v_gene: TRBV25-1; len: 14; j_gene: TRBJ2-3; CDR3aa: CATELAGVTDTQYF
v_gene: TRBV30; len: 14; j_gene: TRBJ1-5; CDR3aa: CAWSSGQSSSPQHF
v_gene: TRBV11-2; len: 14; j_gene: TRBJ2-7; CDR3aa: CASSLDRVFDEQYF
v_gene: TRBV19; len: 16; j_gene: TRBJ1-5; CDR3aa: CASSPKGQGGNQPQHF
v_gene: TRBV10-3; len: 18; j_gene: TRBJ2-2; CDR3aa: CAISETDSDRPNTGELFF
v_gene: TRBV5-6; len: 15; j_gene: TRBJ2-7; CDR3aa: CASSPMTGPPYEQYF
v_gene: TRBV6-5; len: 13; j_gene: TRBJ1-2; CDR3aa: CASSSLPDYGYTF
v_gene: TRBV2; len: 13; j_gene: TRBJ2-5; CDR3aa: CASSSPGRETQYF
v_gene: TRBV7-9; len: 15; j_gene: TRBJ2-7; CDR3aa: CASSLEGGGPYEQYF
v_gene: TRBV7-9; len: 17; j_gene: TRBJ2-5; CDR3aa: CASSPSNPPGSQETQYF
v_gene: TRBV19; len: 13; j_gene: TRBJ2-3; CDR3aa: CASGQGSTDTQYF
v_gene: TRBV6-1; len: 14; j_gene: TRBJ1-5; CDR3aa: CASKGEFSNQPQHF
v_gene: TRBV28; len: 12; j_gene: TRBJ1-2; CDR3aa: CASSLLGAGYTF
v_gene: TRBV7-9; len: 17; j_gene: TRBJ2-3; CDR3aa: CASSPRTSGASTDTQYF
v_gene: TRBV28; len: 14; j_gene: TRBJ1-2; CDR3aa: CASSVMSLNYGYTF
v_gene: TRBV9; len: 14; j_gene: TRBJ1-1; CDR3aa: CASSPLGYGTEAFF
v_gene: TRBV28; len: 11; j_gene: TRBJ2-7; CDR3aa: CATSRTYEQYF
v_gene: TRBV6-5; len: 16; j_gene: TRBJ1-4; CDR3aa: CASSSDRAARNEKLFF
v_gene: TRBV28; len: 16; j_gene: TRBJ2-7; CDR3aa: CASSIFRTSGMGEQYF
v_gene: TRBV23-1; len: 16; j_gene: TRBJ1-1; CDR3aa: CASSQKQGALVTEAFF
v_gene: TRBV5-6; len: 13; j_gene: TRBJ1-2; CDR3aa: CASSLLANYGYTF
v_gene: TRBV6-6; len: 12; j_gene: TRBJ1-1; CDR3aa: CASSDISKQAFF
v_gene: TRBV13; len: 15; j_gene: TRBJ1-4; CDR3aa: CASSFLTGGFEKLFF
v_gene: TRBV5-1; len: 15; j_gene: TRBJ2-7; CDR3aa: CASSPRLDQLREQYF
v_gene: TRBV4-3; len: 16; j_gene: TRBJ1-4; CDR3aa: CASSQVPQGSGEKLFF
v_gene: TRBV6-5; len: 15; j_gene: TRBJ1-5; CDR3aa: CASSYSTYSNQPQHF
v_gene: TRBV6-5; len: 14; j_gene: TRBJ1-1; CDR3aa: CASSYVGTGSAAFF
v_gene: TRBV7-8; len: 15; j_gene: TRBJ1-1; CDR3aa: CASSSTGTGNTEAFF
v_gene: TRBV28; len: 17; j_gene: TRBJ1-6; CDR3aa: CASSLVGQGVYNSPLHF
v_gene: TRBV7-7; len: 14; j_gene: TRBJ2-2; CDR3aa: CASGVGINTGELFF
v_gene: TRBV7-8; len: 13; j_gene: TRBJ2-2; CDR3aa: CASSHTLTGELFF
v_gene: TRBV27; len: 17; j_gene: TRBJ1-5; CDR3aa: CASRAGTGALVDQPQHF
v_gene: TRBV15; len: 17; j_gene: TRBJ2-5; CDR3aa: CATSGGLGGSYQETQYF
v_gene: TRBV14; len: 16; j_gene: TRBJ2-3; CDR3aa: CASSLLSAFSTDTQYF
v_gene: TRBV7-6; len: 13; j_gene: TRBJ2-7; CDR3aa: CASSSGSGYEQYF
v_gene: TRBV5-1; len: 14; j_gene: TRBJ2-3; CDR3aa: CASSPGTGVDTQYF
v_gene: TRBV7-7; len: 15; j_gene: TRBJ2-1; CDR3aa: CASRCRDRGYNEQFF
v_gene: TRBV5-1; len: 14; j_gene: TRBJ1-4; CDR3aa: CASSAGQGNEKLFF
v_gene: TRBV7-2; len: 14; j_gene: TRBJ2-1; CDR3aa: CASSLAQGAREQFF
v_gene: TRBV6-5; len: 15; j_gene: TRBJ1-3; CDR3aa: CASRDRTGGRNTIYF
v_gene: TRBV28; len: 14; j_gene: TRBJ1-1; CDR3aa: CASSWGQMNTEAFF
v_gene: TRBV28; len: 14; j_gene: TRBJ2-7; CDR3aa: CASSVLAGVYEQYF
v_gene: TRBV6-1; len: 16; j_gene: TRBJ2-1; CDR3aa: CASSEVVGSSYNEQFF
v_gene: TRBV4-1; len: 15; j_gene: TRBJ2-2; CDR3aa: CASSPVQGDTGELFF
v_gene: TRBV10-3; len: 16; j_gene: TRBJ1-1; CDR3aa: CAISESLPVLNTEAFF
v_gene: TRBV28; len: 14; j_gene: TRBJ2-7; CDR3aa: CASSLIGEGYEQYF